The sequence of this T cell receptor (beta chain) was determined in a study of T cell changes during pregnancy in multiple sclerosis. Using immunoSEQ multiplex PCR, the repertoire was profiled, and TCRdb retains in-frame clones only, with some absent. The sample includes about 38,000 clones, 91% of them seen just once. V lost 5 bases, J lost 4 bases, and 22 bases stayed unmatched. The germline gives CDR1 LNHDA, CDR2 SQIVND (reference sequence). The CDR3 totals 20 residues. The gene calls are TRBV19 and TRBJ2-3; TRBD2 matches at 9 bases. This specimen was CD8+ T cells from peripheral blood mononuclear cells, taken after pregnancy. The source of this sequence is a female donor with multiple sclerosis, enrolled in a pregnancy study. The CDR3 region is CASSPLELREGRFEADTQYF. CDR3 sequence (DNA): TGTGCCAGTAGTCCCCTAGAATTGCGGGAGGGACGGTTTGAGGCAGATACGCAGTATTTT. The whole variable domain, filled in from reference TRBV19 and TRBJ2-3, reads DGGITQSPKYLFRKEGQNVTLSCEQNLNHDAMYWYRQDPGQGLRLIYYSQIVNDFQKGDIAEGYSVSREKKESFPLTVTSAQKNPTAFYLCASSPLELREGRFEADTQYFGPGTRLTVL.